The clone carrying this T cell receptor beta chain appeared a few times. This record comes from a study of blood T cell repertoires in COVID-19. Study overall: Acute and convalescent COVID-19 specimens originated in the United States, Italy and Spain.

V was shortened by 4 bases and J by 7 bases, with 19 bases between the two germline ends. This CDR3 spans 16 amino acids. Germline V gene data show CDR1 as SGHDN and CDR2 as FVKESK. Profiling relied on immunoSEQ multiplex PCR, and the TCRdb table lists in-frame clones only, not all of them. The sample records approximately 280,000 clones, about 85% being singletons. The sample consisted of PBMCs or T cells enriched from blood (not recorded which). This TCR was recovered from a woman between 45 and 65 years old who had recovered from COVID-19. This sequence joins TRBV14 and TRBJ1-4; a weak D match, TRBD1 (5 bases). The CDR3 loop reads CASSRLQAGPLEKLFF. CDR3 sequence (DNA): TGTGCCAGCAGCCGCCTTCAGGCAGGGCCCCTTGAAAAACTGTTTTTT.